The 16 T cell receptor beta chains listed next were all sequenced from one sample in a study of Graves' ophthalmopathy and Graves' hyperthyroidism. From RNA, the CDR3 regions of TCR beta chains were amplified and sequenced. The library came from an HTBI-primed first-round RT-PCR and a second-round multiplex PCR. Via MiXCR, TCRdb re-called the multiplex PCR reads, giving one row per CDR3 protein. The repertoire holds roughly 500,000 distinct CDR3 sequences, about an eighth seen once, with more than 8.5% in the top ten. Sequencing used blood. Receptor source: a woman in her 30s with Graves' ophthalmopathy.

This chain uses TRBV7-9 with TRBJ1-2; 8 nucleotides line up with TRBD1. The germline gives CDR1 SEHNR, CDR2 FQNEAQ (reference sequence). V shed 5 bases and J 10 bases; nucleotides not matched to a gene: 15. CDR3 length: 15 residues. This CDR3 reads CASSAPGQDGVAYTF. CDR3 bases: TGTGCCAGCAGCGCGCCGGGACAGGACGGGGTCGCCTACACCTTC.

This clonotype was seen repeatedly, ten times or more. Since the CDR3 does not end with the conserved phenylalanine or tryptophan, this likely comes from a read error. The chain has TRBV6-1 and TRBJ1-5, with TRBD1 matching 8 bases. The germline V gene encodes CDR1 MNHNS and CDR2 SASEGT. The CDR3 is 14 amino acids. J lost 2 bases, V lost 5 bases, and 2 bases had no gene match. CDR3 nucleotide sequence: TGTGCCAGCAGTCAGGGACAGGGCAATCAGCCCCAGCATTTG. It codes for CASSQGQGNQPQHL.

This clonotype was detected ten times or more. The rearrangement joins TRBV20-1 to TRBJ1-6; no definite D call. Germline CDR1 DFQATT, CDR2 SNEGSKA (reference sequence). This CDR3 spans 13 amino acids. V lost 3 bases and J lost 5, with 8 bases in between. CDR3 sequence: CSARPANNSPLHF. The CDR3 DNA is TGCAGTGCTAGGCCAGCGAATAATTCACCCCTCCACTTT.

This clonotype was counted many times. The chain recombines TRBV2 with TRBJ1-6; 8 nucleotides match TRBD1. Germline V gene data show CDR1 as SNHLY and CDR2 as FYNNEI. The CDR3 has 15 amino acids. V trimming: 3 bases; J trimming: 9 bases; junction bases outside the gene matches: 7. This CDR3 is CASSDGTGSVSPLHF. The CDR3 DNA follows: TGTGCCAGCAGTGATGGGACAGGATCAGTTTCACCCCTCCACTTT. The whole variable domain, filled in from reference TRBV2 and TRBJ1-6, reads EPEVTQTPSHQVTQMGQEVILRCVPISNHLYFYWYRQILGQKVEFLVSFYNNEISEKSEIFDDQFSVERPDGSNFTLKIRSTKLEDSAMYFCASSDGTGSVSPLHFGNGTRLTVT.

This clonotype was observed a few times. The V and J genes are TRBV6-1 and TRBJ1-1; D gene uncertain. Trimming removed 1 base from V and 6 bases from J, with 9 bases in between. The CDR3 is 13 amino acids. Germline V gene sequence: CDR1 MNHNS, CDR2 SASEGT. DNA of the CDR3: TGTGCCAGCAGTGAAGTCAGTGACGCTGAAGCTTTCTTT. Amino acid sequence: CASSEVSDAEAFF.

V and J are TRBV6-4 and TRBJ1-2, with 7 bases identical to TRBD1. This CDR3 is 21 amino acids long. V lost 6 bases, J lost 4 bases, and 29 bases stayed unmatched. Germline-derived CDR1 and CDR2 are MRHNA and SNTAGT. CDR3 bases: TGTGCCAGCAGCCCCCTCATAGCCATCCGGGACAGCATATCTCTAGGCTATGGCTACACCTTC. Encoded protein: CASSPLIAIRDSISLGYGYTF.

This clonotype showed up many times. The chain recombines TRBV4-1 with TRBJ2-5; the D gene could be TRBD1 or TRBD2 (6 bases each). In germline, CDR1 is MGHRA, CDR2 YSYEKL. This CDR3 is built from 14 residues. V lost 1 base and J lost 4, with 10 bases in between. The CDR3: CASSQVGGRETQYF. The CDR3 DNA reads TGCGCCAGCAGCCAAGTTGGGGGGCGAGAGACCCAGTACTTC.

The chain recombines TRBV7-9 with TRBJ1-2, with 7 bases identical to TRBD1. Germline V gene lookup returns CDR1 SEHNR and CDR2 FQNEAQ (reference sequence). The CDR3 has 13 amino acids. V lost 5 bases and J lost 6; bases outside the gene matches: 6. The CDR3 sequence: CASSPGQVHGYTF. The CDR3 DNA reads TGTGCCAGCAGCCCTGGACAGGTTCATGGCTACACCTTC. Supplemented by reference TRBV7-9 and TRBJ1-2, the full variable domain reads DTGVSQNPRHKITKRGQNVTFRCDPISEHNRLYWYRQTLGQGPEFLTYFQNEAQLEKSRLLSDRFSAERPKGSFSTLEIQRTEQGDSAMYLCASSPGQVHGYTFGSGTRLTVV.

This clonotype has ten or more counts. The V gene is TRBV6-1, the J gene TRBJ1-5; D gene ambiguous. This CDR3 is built from 15 residues. V lost 3 bases and J lost 6, with 15 bases in between. In germline, CDR1 is MNHNS, CDR2 SASEGT. The CDR3 DNA reads as TGTGCCAGCAGTGATGGTCGCGGTCGAGGTCAGCCCCAGCATTTT. It specifies CASSDGRGRGQPQHF.

This clonotype was detected ten times or more. The CDR3 reads CSAREQGWAETQYF. Written as DNA, the CDR3 is TGCAGTGCTAGAGAACAGGGATGGGCAGAGACCCAGTACTTC. This chain uses TRBV20-1 with TRBJ2-5, with D maybe TRBD1 (6 bases). CDR1 and CDR2 (germline): DFQATT, SNEGSKA (reference sequence). There are 14 residues in the CDR3. V gave up 0 bases and J gave up 4 bases, with 12 bases separating them.

This clonotype was counted ten times or more. The chain combines TRBV20-1 with TRBJ1-6; TRBD1 is a possible D gene (6 bases). The germline V and J ends were trimmed by 6 bases and 4 bases, with 16 bases remaining between them. The germline CDR1 and CDR2 sequences are DFQATT and SNEGSKA (reference sequence). The CDR3 sequence is 15 residues long. CDR3 in DNA: TGCAGTGCCGTAGAAGGGGGGGATTATAATTCACCCCTCCACTTT. Its protein product is CSAVEGGDYNSPLHF.

This clonotype was detected ten times or more. This chain connects TRBV27 to TRBJ2-5, with D tentatively TRBD1 or TRBD2 (6 bases each). V gave up 0 bases and J gave up 3 bases, with 11 bases separating them. The V gene's germline CDR1 is MNHEY and CDR2 SMNVEV (reference sequence). The CDR3 has 15 amino acids. In DNA, the CDR3 is TGTGCCAGCAGTTTATCGAGGGGGGCAGAAGAGACCCAGTACTTC. Encoded protein: CASSLSRGAEETQYF.

This clonotype was found many times. CDR3 sequence (DNA): TGTGCCAGCAGTTACGGTGTAGCCAAAAACATTCAGTACTTC. Residues: CASSYGVAKNIQYF. The gene calls are TRBV6-5 and TRBJ2-4; unclear D gene. The CDR3 length is 14 residues. V was pared by 2 bases and J by 0 bases, with 5 bases between. CDR1 and CDR2 from the germline V gene are MNHEY and SVGAGI.

This clonotype has ten or more counts. The V call is TRBV6-1, the J call TRBJ2-7; D is uncertain. The germline V gene encodes CDR1 MNHNS and CDR2 SASEGT. The CDR3 extends over 15 amino acids. V was clipped by 2 bases and J by 0 bases, with 11 bases between them. DNA for the CDR3: TGTGCCAGCAGTGAAAGAGGCAGTCTCTCCTACGAGCAGTACTTC. It translates to CASSERGSLSYEQYF.

Ten or more counts support this clonotype. The chain employs TRBV19 and TRBJ1-1; TRBD1 aligns across 8 bases. Germline CDR1 and CDR2: LNHDA and SQIVND (reference sequence). The CDR3 sequence is 13 residues long. Trimming removed 5 bases from V and 3 bases from J; junction bases left unmatched: 2. CDR3 bases: TGTGCCAGTAGTCGGGACAGGTACACTGAAGCTTTCTTT. Its translation: CASSRDRYTEAFF.

CDR3: CASSYRGGTQYF. As DNA, the CDR3 is TGTGCCAGCAGCTACCGGGGCGGGACCCAGTACTTC. V gene TRBV5-8 combines with J gene TRBJ2-5, with D possibly being TRBD1 or TRBD2 (5 bases each). The V and J ends lost 3 bases and 7 bases respectively, with 10 bases between them. This CDR3 spans 12 amino acids. Germline lookup yields CDR1 SGHTS and CDR2 YDEGEE.